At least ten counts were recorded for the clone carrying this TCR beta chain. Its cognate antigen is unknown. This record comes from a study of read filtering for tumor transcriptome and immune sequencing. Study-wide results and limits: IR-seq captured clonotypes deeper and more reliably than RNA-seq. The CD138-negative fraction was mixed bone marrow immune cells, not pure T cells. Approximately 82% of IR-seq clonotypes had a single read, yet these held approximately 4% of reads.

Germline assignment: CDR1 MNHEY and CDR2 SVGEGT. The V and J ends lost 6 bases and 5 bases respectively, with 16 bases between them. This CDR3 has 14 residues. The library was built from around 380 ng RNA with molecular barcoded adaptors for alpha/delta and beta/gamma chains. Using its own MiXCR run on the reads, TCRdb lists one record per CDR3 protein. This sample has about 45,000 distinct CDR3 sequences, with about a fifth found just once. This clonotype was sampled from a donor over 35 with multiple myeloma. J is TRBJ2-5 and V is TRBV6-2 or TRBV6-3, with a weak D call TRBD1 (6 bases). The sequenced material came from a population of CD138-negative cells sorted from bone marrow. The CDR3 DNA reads TGTGCCAGCAGGGGACATAACCCTGGGGAGACCCAGTACTTC. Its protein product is CASRGHNPGETQYF.